Each of the 24 T cell receptor beta chains below was sequenced from the same sample in a study of cytomegalovirus exposure and HLA in healthy donors. PCR primers comprised 60 Vbeta and 13 Jbeta primers. TCRdb keeps only in-frame clones here, not all; method: immunoSEQ multiplex PCR. Here the sample spans 130,000 or so clones, 65% to 90% being singletons. The sequenced sample consisted of PBMCs. Receptor source: a man in his thirties or forties in good health and CMV-seronegative.

This clone was counted between two and nine times. The chain joins TRBV5-4 to TRBJ1-2; weak D call: TRBD1 (5 bases). With 3 bases removed from V and 0 bases from J, the gap between germline ends came to 9 bases. Germline loops: CDR1 SGHNT, CDR2 YYREEE (reference sequence). The length of the CDR3 is 14 residues. In DNA, the CDR3 is TGTGCCAGCAGCTGGGGGGTGGCTAACTATGGCTACACCTTC. It translates to CASSWGVANYGYTF.

The J gene is TRBJ2-3, the V gene TRBV4-1; 7 nucleotides line up with TRBD1. CDR3 length: 18 residues. CDR1 and CDR2 (germline): MGHRA, YSYEKL. V shed 0 bases and J 0 bases; nucleotides not matched to a gene: 9. CDR3 nucleotide sequence: TGCGCCAGCAGCCAAGATACGAGGGGGCCCTCTAGCACAGATACGCAGTATTTT. It is translated as CASSQDTRGPSSTDTQYF.

This clone was counted a few times. This chain uses TRBV6-5 with TRBJ1-1; D remains unclear. The germline V gene has CDR1 MNHEY and CDR2 SVGAGI. The V and J ends lost 7 bases and 0 bases respectively, with 12 bases between them. The CDR3 spans 14 residues. The DNA of the CDR3 is TGTGCCAGCATTCTCCGAGGGTTGAACACTGAAGCTTTCTTT. Amino acid sequence: CASILRGLNTEAFF.

The chain joins TRBV16 to TRBJ1-3; no clear D gene. The CDR3 runs to 14 residues. CDR1 and CDR2 from the germline V gene are KGHSY and FQNENV. The V end was cut by 4 bases, the J end by 1 base, with 8 bases between. The DNA of the CDR3 is TGTGCCAGCAGCCCCCGGACTTCTGGAAACACCATATATTTT. It is translated as CASSPRTSGNTIYF.

The table lists this clone with a few counts. The rearrangement uses TRBV12-1 and TRBJ2-7; the table's D gene call, TRBD1, was not cross checked with the DNA. TRBV12-1 counts as a pseudogene. The CDR3 has 15 residues. DNA of the CDR3: TGTGCCAGCAGCCTCCGGGACAGGCCGCTCTACGAGCAGTACTTC. Protein: CASSLRDRPLYEQYF.

The rearrangement links TRBV6-4 to TRBJ2-7; TRBD1 agrees at 8 bases. The CDR3 contains 13 residues. CDR1 MRHNA and CDR2 SNTAGT come from the germline V gene. Trimming took 9 bases from V and 4 from J; bases not matched to a gene: 8. The CDR3 is CARAGTGGYEQYF. The CDR3 nucleotides are TGTGCCAGAGCCGGGACAGGAGGGTACGAGCAGTACTTC.

This clone has only one observation. The J gene is TRBJ1-1, the V gene TRBV9; 9 nucleotides align to TRBD1. CDR1 is SGDLS, CDR2 YYNGEE, per germline. This CDR3 is 16 amino acids long. V lost 2 bases to trimming and J lost 1 base; unmatched junction nucleotides: 6. CDR3 nucleotide sequence: TGTGCCAGCAGCGTCGCAACAGGGGGCGCGAACACTGAAGCTTTCTTT. This encodes CASSVATGGANTEAFF. Full variable domain (remainder filled in from reference TRBV9 and TRBJ1-1): DSGVTQTPKHLITATGQRVTLRCSPRSGDLSVYWYQQSLDQGLQFLIQYYNGEERAKGNILERFSAQQFPDLHSELNLSSLELGDSALYFCASSVATGGANTEAFFGQGTRLTVV.

About this clone: One end of the junction does not line up with germline, which may come from a read error. The chain uses TRBV7-9 and TRBJ2-7; 7 positions agree with TRBD1. The CDR3 contains 17 residues. Germline V gene data show CDR1 as SEHNR and CDR2 as FQNEAQ (reference sequence). The CDR3 DNA is TGTTCCAGCAGCTCTAAAAGCCGACAGGGCCCAACCTACGAGCAGTACTTC. This encodes CSSSSKSRQGPTYEQYF.

This clone was seen more than once but under ten times. The chain uses TRBV5-1 and TRBJ2-1, with 7 positions matching TRBD2. Germline V gene data show CDR1 as SGHRS and CDR2 as YFSETQ. The V segment lost 2 bases and the J segment 0 bases; nucleotides outside the gene matches: 2. The CDR3 has 15 residues. The DNA for the CDR3 is TGCGCCAGCAGCTTCGGCGGGGGCTCCTACAATGAGCAGTTCTTC. Translating gives CASSFGGGSYNEQFF.

The genes are TRBV28 and TRBJ2-2; D not resolved. CDR3 size: 14 residues. Germline-derived CDR1 and CDR2 are MDHEN and SYDVKM. The V gene lost 11 bases and the J gene lost 4 bases, with 17 bases spanning the gap. The DNA of the CDR3 is TGTGCCTATCAGACGCGGTTTGGCACCGGGGAGCTGTTTTTT. This translates into CAYQTRFGTGELFF.

The J gene is TRBJ2-5, the V gene TRBV19; D is possibly TRBD1 (5 bases). This CDR3 contains 16 residues. Per the germline V gene, CDR1 is LNHDA and CDR2 is SQIVND (reference sequence). Trimming left V 5 bases short and J 1 base short, with 17 bases between. The chain's CDR3 is CASSPNLDRIQETQYF. CDR3 DNA sequence: TGTGCCAGTAGTCCCAACCTCGACAGAATCCAAGAGACCCAGTACTTC.

This clone was recorded a few times. This chain links TRBV6-5 with TRBJ2-1; no firm D call. V shed 2 bases and J shed 3 bases, with 11 bases lying between them. The length of the CDR3 is 15 residues. Looked up from germline, CDR1 is MNHEY and CDR2 is SVGAGI. The CDR3 reads CASSYRATGYNEQFF. CDR3 bases: TGTGCCAGCAGTTACAGAGCCACGGGCTACAATGAGCAGTTCTTC.

This clone has just a few counts. The rearrangement uses TRBV28 and TRBJ2-2; 9 bases are shared with TRBD1. V dropped 9 bases and J dropped 6; count of bases not matched to a gene: 14. CDR1 and CDR2 from the germline V gene are MDHEN and SYDVKM. This CDR3 has 16 residues. CDR3 in amino acids: CARTRLRQGVSGELFF. The CDR3 DNA reads TGTGCCAGGACCCGACTTAGACAGGGGGTGTCCGGGGAGCTGTTTTTT.

The J gene is TRBJ1-5, the V gene TRBV1; the DNA was not used to check the table's D call, TRBD1. TRBV1 represents a pseudogene. The CDR3 loop spans 15 amino acids. In DNA, the CDR3 is TGCACCAGCAGCAAGGACAGAATGCGCAATCAGCCCCAGCATTTT. Residues: CTSSKDRMRNQPQHF.

This chain connects TRBV9 to TRBJ2-1; the match to TRBD2 covers 12 bases. This CDR3 comprises 18 residues. Germline V CDR1 and CDR2: SGDLS, YYNGEE. V dropped 2 bases and J dropped 7; count of bases not matched to a gene: 13. The CDR3 here is CASSVRGGGTSGFNEQFF. As DNA, the CDR3 is TGTGCCAGCAGCGTGAGGGGTGGGGGGACTAGCGGGTTTAATGAGCAGTTCTTC.

The rearrangement links TRBV27 to TRBJ2-2, with 9 bases fitting TRBD2. The V gene's germline CDR1 is MNHEY and CDR2 SMNVEV (reference sequence). CDR3 length equals 15 residues. V shed 5 bases, J shed 4 bases, and the junction held 5 bases outside the gene matches. CDR3 region: CASSPRGGVTGELFF. In DNA form, the CDR3 reads TGTGCCAGCAGTCCGCGGGGGGGCGTCACCGGGGAGCTGTTTTTT.

The V and J genes are TRBV28 and TRBJ2-1; D remains unclear. Germline CDR1 reads MDHEN; CDR2 reads SYDVKM. V gave up 5 bases and J gave up 10 bases, with 15 bases separating them. The CDR3 consists of 13 residues. The CDR3 reads CASSTYQSREQFF. The CDR3 nucleotides read TGTGCCAGCAGTACGTACCAGTCAAGAGAGCAGTTCTTC.

The rearrangement links TRBV7-9 to TRBJ1-5, with unresolved D. The CDR3 totals 14 residues. Trimming removed 6 bases from V and 5 bases from J, with 14 bases in between. Germline CDR1 is SEHNR and CDR2 is FQNEAQ (reference sequence). CDR3 protein: CASSEGAGDQPQHF. CDR3 DNA: TGTGCCAGCAGTGAAGGAGCGGGAGATCAGCCCCAGCATTTT. The full variable domain, with the rest looked up from reference TRBV7-9 and TRBJ1-5, is DTGVSQNPRHKITKRGQNVTFRCDPISEHNRLYWYRQTLGQGPEFLTYFQNEAQLEKSRLLSDRFSAERPKGSFSTLEIQRTEQGDSAMYLCASSEGAGDQPQHFGDGTRLSIL.

J is TRBJ2-5 and V is TRBV10-3; 8 bases line up with TRBD1. The CDR3 has 15 amino acids. From germline, CDR1 is ENHRY and CDR2 SYGVKD. V was pared by 4 bases and J by 4 bases, with 8 bases of the junction left unmatched. This chain's CDR3 is CAISAWTGRTETQYF. Here the CDR3 DNA reads TGTGCCATCAGTGCCTGGACAGGGAGGACAGAGACCCAGTACTTC.

The V call is TRBV2, the J call TRBJ2-7; TRBD1 aligns across 8 bases. Losses at the gene ends were 7 bases for V and 1 base for J; bases not matched to a gene: 6. The length of the CDR3 is 14 residues. From germline, CDR1 is SNHLY and CDR2 FYNNEI. For the CDR3, the DNA is TGTGCCAGCACCTCGGACAGGGAATCCTACGAGCAGTACTTC. As protein: CASTSDRESYEQYF.

This rearrangement joins TRBV6-1 to TRBJ1-4; D remains unclear. The germline CDR1 and CDR2 sequences are MNHNS and SASEGT. Trimming removed 10 bases from V and 6 bases from J, with 18 bases in between. This CDR3 spans 14 amino acids. CDR3 sequence (DNA): TGTGCCATCCCTGTGTTAGAGTCCGATGAAAAACTGTTTTTT. It translates to CAIPVLESDEKLFF.

The chain joins TRBV6-5 to TRBJ1-2, with a weak D call TRBD1 (6 bases). V was shortened by 2 bases and J by 4 bases, with 11 bases between the two germline ends. The CDR3 is made up of 14 amino acids. Germline-derived CDR1 and CDR2 are MNHEY and SVGAGI. CDR3 amino acids: CASSYRQVTYGYTF. CDR3 nucleotide sequence: TGTGCCAGCAGTTACCGACAGGTGACCTATGGCTACACCTTC.

The chain joins TRBV28 to TRBJ1-1; D is undetermined. This CDR3 is 12 amino acids long. Germline V gene lookup returns CDR1 MDHEN and CDR2 SYDVKM. V shed 4 bases and J shed 7 bases, with 10 bases lying between them. The CDR3 sequence is CASSSLEGEAFF. In nucleotides, the CDR3 is TGTGCCAGCAGTTCCCTGGAGGGTGAAGCTTTCTTT. Full variable domain (rest looked up from reference TRBV28 and TRBJ1-1): DVKVTQSSRYLVKRTGEKVFLECVQDMDHENMFWYRQDPGLGLRLIYFSYDVKMKEKGDIPEGYSVSREKKERFSLILESASTNQTSMYLCASSSLEGEAFFGQGTRLTVV.

This clone has more than one count but fewer than ten. The genes are TRBV10-2 and TRBJ1-4, with D possibly TRBD1 on 5 matching bases. Trimming removed 8 bases from V and 5 bases from J, with 12 bases in between. The V gene's germline CDR1 is WSHSY and CDR2 SAAADI. The CDR3 is made up of 13 amino acids. DNA of the CDR3: TGCGCCAGCGGGGGGACGGAGAATGAAAAACTGTTTTTT. It codes for CASGGTENEKLFF.